This TCR beta chain was captured in a study of regulatory T cells in long-lasting Graves disease. Study findings and constraints: Favoring TRBV28, TRBJ1-2 and TRBJ2-5 was a feature seen in persistent disease.

In building TCR beta libraries, iRepertoire HTBI primers were used together with Arm-PCR of CDR3 regions. MiXCR was run by TCRdb on the multiplex PCR reads, yielding one entry per CDR3 protein. The data contain 400,000 to 450,000 distinct CDR3 sequences, under 15% of them singletons. The time point here: newly diagnosed GD, antithyroid drugs for less than 3 months. PBMC RNA served as the TCR library source. The CDR3 contains 15 residues. The germline V gene has CDR1 KGHDR and CDR2 SFDVKD. Trimming removed 9 bases at V and 2 bases at J, with 16 bases between. Points on this clonotype: Antigen: not known.

The sample was also linked to a second study, of T cells in Graves' hyperthyroidism and ophthalmopathy.

Sequences were derived from peripheral blood mononuclear cells (PBMCs), sampled at new diagnosis, from a patient treated with antithyroid drugs. The TCR comes from a woman in her 30s with Graves disease. The rearrangement joins TRBV24-1 to TRBJ2-1; TRBD1 might be the D (6 bases). Here the CDR3 reads CATEGVGQPYNEQFF. DNA of the CDR3: TGTGCCACCGAGGGGGTAGGGCAACCCTACAATGAGCAGTTCTTC.